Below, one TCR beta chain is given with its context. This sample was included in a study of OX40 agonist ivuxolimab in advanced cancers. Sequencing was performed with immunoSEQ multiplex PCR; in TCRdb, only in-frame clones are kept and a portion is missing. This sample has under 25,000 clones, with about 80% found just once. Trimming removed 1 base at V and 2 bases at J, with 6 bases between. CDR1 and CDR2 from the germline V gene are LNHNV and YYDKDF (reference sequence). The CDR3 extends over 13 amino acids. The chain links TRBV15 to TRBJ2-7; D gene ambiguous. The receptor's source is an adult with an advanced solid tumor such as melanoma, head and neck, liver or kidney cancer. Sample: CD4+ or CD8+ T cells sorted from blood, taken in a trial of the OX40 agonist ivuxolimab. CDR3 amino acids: CATSRVPAYEQYF. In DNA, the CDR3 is TGTGCCACCAGCAGAGTCCCTGCCTACGAGCAGTACTTC. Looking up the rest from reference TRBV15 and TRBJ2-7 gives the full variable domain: DAMVIQNPRYQVTQFGKPVTLSCSQTLNHNVMYWYQQKSSQAPKLLFHYYDKDFNNEADTPDNFQSRRPNTSFCFLDIRSPGLGDTAMYLCATSRVPAYEQYFGPGTRLTVT.